A single TCR beta chain is shown here with its context. Its antigen is unknown. Indicated time point: newly diagnosed, previously untreated cHL patient sample. CDR3 size: 13 residues. V was trimmed by 4 bases and J by 1 base, leaving 8 bases between them. Per the germline V gene, CDR1 is SGHRS and CDR2 is YFSETQ. The table came from immunoSEQ multiplex PCR; TCRdb's copy has only in-frame clones and leaves some out. The data contain over 25,000 clones, 85% to 95% of them seen just once; the ten biggest clones take up over 2%. This sample is drawn from a study of PD-1 blockade in classical Hodgkin lymphoma. Study results and limitations: Repertoire differences have undefined causes, possibly disease activity or prior therapy.

The sequencing input was peripheral blood mononuclear cells (PBMCs). This receptor was taken from a human donor with classical Hodgkin lymphoma. This sequence joins TRBV5-1 and TRBJ1-1; D remains ambiguous. For the CDR3, the DNA is TGCGCCAGCAGCGTCGAGGAGAACACTGAAGCTTTCTTT. Amino acid sequence: CASSVEENTEAFF.